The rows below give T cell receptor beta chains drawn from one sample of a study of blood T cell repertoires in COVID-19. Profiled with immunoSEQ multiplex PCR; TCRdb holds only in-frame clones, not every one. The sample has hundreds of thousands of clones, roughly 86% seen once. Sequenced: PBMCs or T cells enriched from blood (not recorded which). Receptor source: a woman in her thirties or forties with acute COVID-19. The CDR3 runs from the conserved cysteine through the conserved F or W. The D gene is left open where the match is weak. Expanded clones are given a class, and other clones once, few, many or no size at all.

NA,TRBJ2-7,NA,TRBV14,TGTGCCAGCAGCCAAGCAGACTGGGCCTACGAGCAGTACTTC,CASSQADWAYEQYF
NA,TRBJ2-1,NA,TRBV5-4,TGTGCCAGCAGCTTGGGAAGCCCCTACAATGAGCAGTTCTTC,CASSLGSPYNEQFF
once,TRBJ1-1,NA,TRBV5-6,TGTGCCAGCAGCTTGATCGACAGGCTGAACACTGAAGCTTTCTTT,CASSLIDRLNTEAFF
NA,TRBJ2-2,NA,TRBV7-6,TGTGCCAGCAGCTTATTTGGCCCCGCGAACACCGGGGAGCTGTTTTTT,CASSLFGPANTGELFF
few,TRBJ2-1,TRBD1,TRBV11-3,TGTGCCAGCGGGGACAGGTCTCATAGCTCCTACAATGAGCAGTTCTTC,CASGDRSHSSYNEQFF
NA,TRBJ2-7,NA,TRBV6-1,TGTGCCAGCAGTGAACTGGCACAGGTCTCCTACGAGCAGTACTTC,CASSELAQVSYEQYF
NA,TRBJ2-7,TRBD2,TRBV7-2,TGTGCCAGCAGCCGCCCACTAGCGGGAGTCGAGCAGTACTTC,CASSRPLAGVEQYF
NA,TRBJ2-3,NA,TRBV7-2,TGTGCCAGCAGCTTAGGAGCAGGCCATTCACAAGATACGCAGTATTTT,CASSLGAGHSQDTQYF
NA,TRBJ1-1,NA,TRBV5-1,TGCGCCAGCAGCAGCGGACCTGGGACTGAAGCTTTCTTT,CASSSGPGTEAFF
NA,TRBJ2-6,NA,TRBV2,TGTGCCAGCAGTGTGCGGCAACTCTCTGGGGCCAACGTCCTGACTTTC,CASSVRQLSGANVLTF
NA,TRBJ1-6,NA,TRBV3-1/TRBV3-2,TGTGCCAGCAGCCAAGATTTGGAGGGAGATTCACCCCTCCACTTT,CASSQDLEGDSPLHF
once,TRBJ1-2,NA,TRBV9,TGTGCCAGCAGCCTAAGAGGGAAGAATGGCTACACCTTC,CASSLRGKNGYTF
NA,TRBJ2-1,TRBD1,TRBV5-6,TGTGCCAGCTTTGACAGGGGGCGTTTCAATGAGCAGTTCTTC,CASFDRGRFNEQFF
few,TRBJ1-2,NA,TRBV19,TGTGCCAGTAGTATAAAGGGGCTCGGTGGCTACACCTTC,CASSIKGLGGYTF
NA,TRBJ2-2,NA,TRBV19,TGTGCCAGTAGTCAGTCGCTTGCCTCGAGGGTGACCGGGGAGCTGTTTTTT,CASSQSLASRVTGELFF
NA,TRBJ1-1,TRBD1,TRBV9,TGTGCCAGCAGCGGATCCTCAGGGGGAACTGAAGCTTTCTTT,CASSGSSGGTEAFF
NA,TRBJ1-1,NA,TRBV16,TGTGCCAGCAGCCAATCGGGGCAGAACACTGAAGCTTTCTTT,CASSQSGQNTEAFF
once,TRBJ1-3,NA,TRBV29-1,TGCAGCGCCCGTTATCTGTACTCTGGAAACACCATATATTTT,CSARYLYSGNTIYF
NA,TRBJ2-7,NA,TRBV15,TGTGCCACCAGCAGAGATAAGGTGCGGGCCTACGAGCAGTACTTC,CATSRDKVRAYEQYF
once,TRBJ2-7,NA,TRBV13,TGTGCCAGCAGCTTAGGCCGGACAGCCACCTACGAGCAGTACTTC,CASSLGRTATYEQYF
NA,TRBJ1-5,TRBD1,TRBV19,TGTGCCAGTAGTATCCTAGACAGGGGGATAATTCAGCCCCAGCATTTT,CASSILDRGIIQPQHF
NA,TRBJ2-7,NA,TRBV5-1,TGCGCCAGCAGCCTACGCCCCTACGAGCAGTACTTC,CASSLRPYEQYF
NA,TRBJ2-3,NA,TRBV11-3,TGTGCCAGCAGCTTACTAGCGCCTAGCACAGATACGCAGTATTTT,CASSLLAPSTDTQYF
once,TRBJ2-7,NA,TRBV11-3,TGTGCCAGCAGCTTAGTTGTAGGGAGCCACGAGCAGTACTTC,CASSLVVGSHEQYF
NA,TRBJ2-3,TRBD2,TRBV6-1,TGTGCCAGCAGTGAACGGGCTAGCGGGAGTGGGGCAGATACGCAGTATTTT,CASSERASGSGADTQYF
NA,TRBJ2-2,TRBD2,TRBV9,TGTGCCAGCAGCCCTCTACTAGCGGAGTTCACCGGGGAGCTGTTTTTT,CASSPLLAEFTGELFF
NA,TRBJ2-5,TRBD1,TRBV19,TGTGCCAGTAACTCGGGACAGGGATTCGGAGAGACCCAGTACTTC,CASNSGQGFGETQYF
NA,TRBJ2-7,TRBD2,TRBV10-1,TGCGCCAGCAGCGAGAATCGTGGTAGCGGGAGGGCCGGAGTTAGCGAGCAGTACTTC,CASSENRGSGRAGVSEQYF
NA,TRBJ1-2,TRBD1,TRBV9,TGTGCCAGCAGCGCGGGACAGGGGGCCTATGGCTACACCTTC,CASSAGQGAYGYTF
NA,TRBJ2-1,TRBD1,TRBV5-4,TGTGCCAGCAGGCAAAGACAGGGGGTTGACAATGAGCAGTTCTTC,CASRQRQGVDNEQFF
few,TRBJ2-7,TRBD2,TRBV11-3,TGTGCCAGCAGCCCGGGACTATCAGAGTACGACGAGCAGTACTTC,CASSPGLSEYDEQYF
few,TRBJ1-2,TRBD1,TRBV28,TGTGCCAGCAGCCCTGGACAGGGAAACTATGGCTACACCTTC,CASSPGQGNYGYTF
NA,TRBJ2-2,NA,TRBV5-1,TGCGCCAGCAGCTTGGCCGGGGTCGGCGGGGAGCTGTTTTTT,CASSLAGVGGELFF
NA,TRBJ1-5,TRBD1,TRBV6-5,TGTGCCAGCAGTTTACATAAGGACAGGGCCCCCCAGCATTTT,CASSLHKDRAPQHF
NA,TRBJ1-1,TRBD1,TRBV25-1,TGTGCCAGCAGTGAAGGGACAGGGGACACTGAAGCTTTCTTT,CASSEGTGDTEAFF
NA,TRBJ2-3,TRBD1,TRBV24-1,TGTGCCACCAGTGATTCTCGGACAGGGTGGACTACAGATACGCAGTATTTT,CATSDSRTGWTTDTQYF
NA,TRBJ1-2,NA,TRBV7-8,TGTGCCAGCAGCTTAGGCGACGGGATAAACTATGGCTACACCTTC,CASSLGDGINYGYTF
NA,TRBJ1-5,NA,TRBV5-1,TGCGCCAGCAGCTCTGGTCTCCCAGGGGAGCCCCAGCATTTT,CASSSGLPGEPQHF
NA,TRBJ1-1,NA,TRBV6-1,TGTGCCAGCAGTGCCCTGTTACAGAGTGGGAACACTGAAGCTTTCTTT,CASSALLQSGNTEAFF
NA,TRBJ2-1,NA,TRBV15,TGTGCCACCAGCAGAGATCCTGCGAGTTGGTCCTACAATGAGCAGTTCTTC,CATSRDPASWSYNEQFF
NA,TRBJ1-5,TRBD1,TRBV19,TGTGCCAGTAGCGGGACAGATTATAGCAATCAGCCCCAGCATTTT,CASSGTDYSNQPQHF
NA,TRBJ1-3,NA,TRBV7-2,TGTGCCAGCAGCTTACGGTCTCGCTCTGGAAACACCATATATTTT,CASSLRSRSGNTIYF
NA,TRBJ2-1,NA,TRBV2,TGTGCCAGCAGTGAAGTCGCCCCTAATTTAGGGGGCAATGAGCAGTTCTTC,CASSEVAPNLGGNEQFF
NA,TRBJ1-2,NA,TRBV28,TGTGCCAGCAGCTTGGGACTCCCTCATACCTTC,CASSLGLPHTF
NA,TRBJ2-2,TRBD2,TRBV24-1,TGTGCCACCAGTGACCGGATAGCGGGAGTGAAGAACACCGGGGAGCTGTTTTTT,CATSDRIAGVKNTGELFF
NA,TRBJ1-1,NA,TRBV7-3,TGTGCCAGCAGCTTAACCCAGGGCGACACTGAAGCTTTCTTT,CASSLTQGDTEAFF
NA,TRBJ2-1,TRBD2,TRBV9,TGTGCCAGCAGCCCTCCGGGACTAGCGGGCGAGCAGTTCTTC,CASSPPGLAGEQFF
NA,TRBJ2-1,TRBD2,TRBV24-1,TGTGCCACCAGTCGTGCGACTAGCGGGGTTTACAATGAGCAGTTCTTC,CATSRATSGVYNEQFF
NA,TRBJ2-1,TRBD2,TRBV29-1,TGCAGCGTTGTAGGACTAGCGGGCCCGGGGGGCGGGGGCAATGAGCAGTTCTTC,CSVVGLAGPGGGGNEQFF
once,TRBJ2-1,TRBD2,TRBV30,TGTGCCTGGAGTGTCAGCGGGAGAGGGGATGAGCAGTTCTTC,CAWSVSGRGDEQFF
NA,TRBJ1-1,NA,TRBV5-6,TGTGCCAGCAGCTTCAGAGGGACTGAAGCTTTCTTT,CASSFRGTEAFF
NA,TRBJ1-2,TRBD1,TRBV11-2,TGTGCCAGCAGCTTCTATGACAGGGCCTATGGCTACACCTTC,CASSFYDRAYGYTF
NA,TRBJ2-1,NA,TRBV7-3,TGTGCCAGCAGCTTAGACTCGGGGAGAGGTGAGCAGTTCTTC,CASSLDSGRGEQFF
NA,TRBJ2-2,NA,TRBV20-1,TGCAGTGCTAGTTTCGAGGGCACCGGGGAGCTGTTTTTT,CSASFEGTGELFF
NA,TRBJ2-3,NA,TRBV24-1,TGTGCCACCGCGTCCCGGACTGAAGATACGCAGTATTTT,CATASRTEDTQYF
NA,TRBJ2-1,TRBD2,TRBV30,TGTGCCTGGAACGCCCGAACCGGGACTAGAACGAATGAGCAGTTCTTC,CAWNARTGTRTNEQFF
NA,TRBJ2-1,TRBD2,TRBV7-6,TGTGCCAGCAGCTTGGTAGGGTTGCGGGAGTGGAGCAATGAGCAGTTCTTC,CASSLVGLREWSNEQFF
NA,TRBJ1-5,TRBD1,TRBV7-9,TGTGCCAGCAGCACCAGGACAGGGGGCGCTGGTAAATGCAATCAGCCCCAGCATTTT,CASSTRTGGAGKCNQPQHF
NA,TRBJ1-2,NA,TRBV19,TGTGCCAGTAGTTCCAGAGAGGTTTGGGACTATGGCTACACCTTC,CASSSREVWDYGYTF
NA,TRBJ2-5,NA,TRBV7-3,TGTGCCAGCAGCTGGGGCCCAGGGCAAGAGACCCAGTACTTC,CASSWGPGQETQYF